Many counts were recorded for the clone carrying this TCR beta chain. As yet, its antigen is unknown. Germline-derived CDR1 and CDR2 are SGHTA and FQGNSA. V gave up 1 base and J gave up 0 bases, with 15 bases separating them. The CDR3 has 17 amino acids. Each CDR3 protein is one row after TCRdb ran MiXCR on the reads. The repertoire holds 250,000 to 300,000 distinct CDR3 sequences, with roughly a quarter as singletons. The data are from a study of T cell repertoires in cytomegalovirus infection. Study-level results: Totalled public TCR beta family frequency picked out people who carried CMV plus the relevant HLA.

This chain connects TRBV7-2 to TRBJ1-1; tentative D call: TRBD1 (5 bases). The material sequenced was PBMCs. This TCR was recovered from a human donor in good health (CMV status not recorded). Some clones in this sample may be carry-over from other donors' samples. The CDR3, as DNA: TGTGCCAGCAGCTTAGTGCAGGGATGGGGAATGAACACTGAAGCTTTCTTT. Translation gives CASSLVQGWGMNTEAFF. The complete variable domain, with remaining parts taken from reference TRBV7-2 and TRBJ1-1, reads GAGVSQSPSNKVTEKGKDVELRCDPISGHTALYWYRQSLGQGLEFLIYFQGNSAPDKSGLPSDRFSAERTGGSVSTLTIQRTQQEDSAVYLCASSLVQGWGMNTEAFFGQGTRLTVV.